These 19 T cell receptor beta chains originate from one sample sequenced in a study of T cells after yellow fever vaccination. A single record per CDR3 protein comes from TCRdb applying MiXCR to the 5' RACE reads. The repertoire holds 610,000 or so distinct CDR3 sequences, with about 12% as singletons. Sequencing used PBMCs, obtained on the day of the yellow fever booster vaccination. These receptors were collected from a man aged 25-45 years who received the YFV17D yellow fever vaccine.

This clonotype showed up just a few times. This chain joins TRBV15 and TRBJ1-6; D not resolved. Germline V gene sequence: CDR1 LNHNV, CDR2 YYDKDF (reference sequence). Trimming pared 0 bases from V and 9 bases from J, leaving 6 bases between. CDR3 size: 13 residues. Written as DNA, the CDR3 is TGTGCCACCAGCAGAGATCCGAGTTCACCCCTCCACTTT. Translated: CATSRDPSSPLHF.

This clonotype has more than one count but fewer than ten. V gene TRBV20-1 combines with J gene TRBJ2-5; 7 bases are shared with TRBD2. Germline values: CDR1 DFQATT, CDR2 SNEGSKA (reference sequence). The CDR3 is 14 residues long. With 6 bases clipped from V and 5 bases from J, the junction kept 12 bases outside the gene matches. The CDR3 here is CSAARAGKRETQYF. The CDR3, as DNA: TGCAGTGCGGCCAGAGCGGGGAAGAGGGAGACCCAGTACTTC.

The J gene is TRBJ2-7, the V gene TRBV5-1; 7 nucleotides align to TRBD1. With V trimmed by 0 bases and J by 4 bases, 4 bases remained unmatched. The CDR3 loop spans 14 amino acids. Germline V gives CDR1 SGHRS, CDR2 YFSETQ. The CDR3 loop reads CASSLEGQLYEQYF. CDR3 nucleotides: TGCGCCAGCAGCTTGGAGGGACAGTTGTACGAGCAGTACTTC.

This clonotype was seen more than once but under ten times. The V and J genes are TRBV30 and TRBJ2-2; D gene ambiguous. Germline values: CDR1 GTSNPN, CDR2 SVGIG (reference sequence). The CDR3 sequence is 11 residues long. The germline V and J ends were trimmed by 2 bases and 4 bases, with 2 bases remaining between them. In nucleotides, the CDR3 is TGTGCCTGGAGTTTCACCGGGGAGCTGTTTTTT. Amino acid sequence: CAWSFTGELFF. The variable domain in full, with the rest retrieved from reference TRBV30 and TRBJ2-2, is SQTIHQWPATLVQPVGSPLSLECTVEGTSNPNLYWYRQAAGRGLQLLFYSVGIGQISSEVPQNLSASRPQDRQFILSSKKLLLSDSGFYLCAWSFTGELFFGEGSRLTVL.

The chain has TRBV12-3 or TRBV12-4 and TRBJ2-2; possibly TRBD1 or TRBD2 for D (5 bases each). The CDR3 has 14 amino acids. The V gene lost 3 bases and the J gene lost 6 bases, with 11 bases spanning the gap. The chain's CDR3 is CASSFLSGPGELFF. CDR3 in DNA: TGTGCCAGCAGTTTTCTTTCGGGGCCCGGGGAGCTGTTTTTT.

This clonotype was counted between two and nine times. In DNA form, the CDR3 reads TGTGCCAGCAGTTTAACAGCCCACTCTGGAAACACCATATATTTT. Translation gives CASSLTAHSGNTIYF. This chain connects TRBV27 to TRBJ1-3; D not certain. This CDR3 contains 15 residues. Germline CDR1 reads MNHEY; CDR2 reads SMNVEV (reference sequence). Trimming took off 2 bases at V and 0 bases at J, with 8 bases between the two ends.

This chain's CDR3 is CASKSSGGASSYNEQFF. The CDR3 bases are TGTGCCAGCAAAAGCTCGGGGGGGGCGAGCTCCTACAATGAGCAGTTCTTC. The chain is built from TRBV6-1 and TRBJ2-1, with 8 positions matching TRBD2. This CDR3 spans 17 amino acids. V dropped 7 bases and J dropped 0; count of bases not matched to a gene: 11. The germline V gene has CDR1 MNHNS and CDR2 SASEGT.

The chain links TRBV15 to TRBJ2-3; 8 positions agree with TRBD1. The CDR3 runs 15 residues. Germline trimming cut 3 bases from V and 5 bases from J; bases unmatched to any gene: 7. CDR1 and CDR2 (germline): LNHNV, YYDKDF (reference sequence). The CDR3 DNA follows: TGTGCCACCAGCAGCCGACAGGGGAGAGGAGATACGCAGTATTTT. Its protein is CATSSRQGRGDTQYF.

Only a few counts were recorded for this clonotype. CDR3 in DNA: TGTGCCATCAGTGAGTTTGGCACCGGGGAGCTGTTTTTT. Its translation is CAISEFGTGELFF. The chain has TRBV10-3 and TRBJ2-2; no clear D gene. The CDR3 is made up of 13 amino acids. V lost 1 base, J lost 4 bases, and 4 bases lay in between. Looked up from germline, CDR1 is ENHRY and CDR2 is SYGVKD.

V usage is TRBV4-3 and J usage is TRBJ2-4; 10 bases agree with TRBD2. Germline CDR1 reads LGHNA; CDR2 reads YSLEER. This CDR3 contains 18 residues. Trimming removed 0 bases from V and 1 base from J; junction bases left unmatched: 6. The CDR3 DNA is TGCGCCAGCAGCCAAGATCTGATTAGCGGGAGGGCCAAAAACATTCAGTACTTC. It specifies CASSQDLISGRAKNIQYF.

The chain uses TRBV2 and TRBJ2-7; possible D gene TRBD2, 5 bases. CDR3 length: 13 amino acids. V lost 3 bases, J lost 5 bases, and 11 bases lay in between. The germline CDR1 and CDR2 sequences are SNHLY and FYNNEI. The CDR3 nucleotides read TGTGCCAGCAGTGAGGAGGTAGTCCACGAGCAGTACTTC. It specifies CASSEEVVHEQYF.

V and J are TRBV5-1 and TRBJ2-1, with 7 bases matching TRBD2. V was clipped by 0 bases and J by 9 bases; unmatched bases: 9. The CDR3 runs to 15 residues. Germline lookup yields CDR1 SGHRS and CDR2 YFSETQ. CDR3 bases: TGCGCCAGCAGCTTGGAGGTGGGAGGGAGTATTGAGCAGTTCTTC. The encoded protein is CASSLEVGGSIEQFF.

The chain combines TRBV6-5 with TRBJ1-2; TRBD1 is a possible D gene (5 bases). This CDR3 has 16 amino acids. CDR1 is MNHEY, CDR2 SVGAGI, per germline. Trimming removed 2 bases at V and 8 bases at J, with 21 bases between. The CDR3 nucleotides read TGTGCCAGCAGTTACAATAGGGGACCTCACTTTGCGGGCTACACCTTC. Protein product: CASSYNRGPHFAGYTF.

The chain employs TRBV14 and TRBJ2-4, with a weak D call TRBD2 (6 bases). V was pared by 8 bases and J by 0 bases, with 17 bases between. CDR3 size: 16 residues. The germline V gene encodes CDR1 SGHDN and CDR2 FVKESK. CDR3 sequence (DNA): TGTGCCAGCTCCCGTAGCGGTGGAGTAGCCAAAAACATTCAGTACTTC. Residues: CASSRSGGVAKNIQYF.

This clonotype has only a few counts. This chain links TRBV24-1 with TRBJ2-7; D may be TRBD1 (6 bases). Germline CDR1 and CDR2: KGHDR and SFDVKD. The CDR3 contains 14 residues. Deletions cut 5 bases from V and 5 bases from J, with 15 bases between. This CDR3 is CATSAGQGLNEQYF. DNA of the CDR3: TGTGCCACCAGTGCTGGTCAGGGGCTGAACGAGCAGTACTTC.

This chain uses TRBV3-1 with TRBJ1-1, with a weak D call TRBD1 (6 bases). V gave up 0 bases and J gave up 6 bases, with 17 bases separating them. The germline gives CDR1 LGHDT, CDR2 YNNKEL (reference sequence). The CDR3 is 16 residues long. The CDR3 DNA reads TGTGCCAGCAGCCAAGATCGGACAGTTTTTACCCCTGAAGCTTTCTTT. It yields the protein CASSQDRTVFTPEAFF.

With respect to this clonotype: A single base separates this from a much larger clone, so it may be a read error. The chain carries TRBV6-2 or TRBV6-3 and TRBJ2-7; no definite D call. Germline loops: CDR1 MNHEY, CDR2 SVGEGT. This CDR3 is 10 amino acids long. V shed 4 bases and J shed 6 bases, with 4 bases lying between them. This CDR3 is CASSLCEQYF. In nucleotides, the CDR3 is TGTGCCAGCAGTTTATGCGAGCAGTACTTC.

The chain couples TRBV3-1 to TRBJ2-7; D is perhaps TRBD1 (6 bases). Germline CDR1 reads LGHDT; CDR2 reads YNNKEL (reference sequence). Deletions cut 1 base from V and 6 bases from J, with 13 bases between. This CDR3 contains 14 residues. CDR3 sequence: CASSQAGQIGEQYF. The CDR3 DNA reads TGTGCCAGCAGCCAAGCCGGACAGATAGGCGAGCAGTACTTC.

Note on this clonotype: A much more abundant neighbour one base away suggests this may be a read error. This CDR3 is CASSSWVADTQYF. CDR3 nucleotides: TGTGCCAGCAGTTCCTGGGTAGCAGATACGCAGTATTTT. The chain links TRBV27 to TRBJ2-3; no reliable D call. V was cut by 4 bases and J by 4 bases, with 9 bases left in between. Germline V lookup: CDR1 MNHEY, CDR2 SMNVEV (reference sequence). This CDR3 comprises 13 residues.